Listed below are T cell receptor beta chains from one sample, sequenced in a study of shared clonotypes between healthy human individuals. TCRdb's table, derived via immunoSEQ multiplex PCR, lists solely in-frame clones and lacks some. The profile covers roughly 500,000 clones, with roughly 95% appearing a single time and about 0.064% taken by the ten largest. The specimen was naive CD4+ T cells sorted from blood. The source is a woman aged 25 to 39 in good health. Both conserved end residues are part of each CDR3. D genes are given only for firm matches. The size of a clone is reported for some rows only, either as once, few or many, or as a class for expanded clones.

NA	TRBV25-1	NA	TRBJ1-4	TGTGCCAGCAGTGACCTCGCGTCCCCTGGCGAAAAACTGTTTTTT	CASSDLASPGEKLFF
NA	TRBV6-7	NA	TRBJ1-3	TGTGCCAGCAGTTCTCGCCCCATTCCTCTCGCTGCCTCTGGAAACACCATATATTTT	CASSSRPIPLAASGNTIYF
NA	TRBV11-3	NA	TRBJ2-2	TGTGCCAGCAGCTTAGGCCCAGGGCTTTACACCGGGGAGCTGTTTTTT	CASSLGPGLYTGELFF
NA	TRBV21-1	NA	TRBJ2-7	TGTGCCAGCAGCAAAGCCCCGGGACAGGGTGGTTACGAGCAGTACTTC	CASSKAPGQGGYEQYF
NA	TRBV6-1	NA	TRBJ2-7	TGTGCCAGCAGTGCCGCGTGGGTTGTGGACAGCGAGCAGTACTTC	CASSAAWVVDSEQYF
NA	TRBV27	NA	TRBJ1-5	TGTGCCAGCAGCCGAGACCGAGGGTCTCAGCCCCAGCATTTT	CASSRDRGSQPQHF
NA	TRBV27	NA	TRBJ2-1	TGTGCCAGCAGACTCCTCAGCGTAGCTCGGTCCAATGAGCAGTTCTTC	CASRLLSVARSNEQFF
NA	TRBV4-1	TRBD2	TRBJ2-7	TGCGCCAGCAGCCAATTGACTAGCGGGGACTACGAGCAGTACTTC	CASSQLTSGDYEQYF
NA	TRBV5-5	NA	TRBJ2-3	TGTGCCAGCAGCTTAGGCGGGACGAGCACAGATACGCAGTATTTT	CASSLGGTSTDTQYF
NA	TRBV28	TRBD2	TRBJ2-3	TGTGCCAGCAGTACTAGCGGGGCTAGCACAGATACGCAGTATTTT	CASSTSGASTDTQYF
NA	TRBV11-1	TRBD1	TRBJ2-2	TGTGCCAGCAGCTGGAACAGGGGCACCGGGGAGCTGTTTTTT	CASSWNRGTGELFF
NA	TRBV2	TRBD2	TRBJ2-1	TGTGCCAGCAGTGAGATTGGTCTAGCTAGCGGGATTTACAATGAGCAGTTCTTC	CASSEIGLASGIYNEQFF
NA	TRBV2	TRBD2	TRBJ2-2	TGTGCCAGCAGTGATAGCGGGAGATACACCGGGGAGCTGTTTTTT	CASSDSGRYTGELFF
NA	TRBV20-1	TRBD1	TRBJ1-1	TGCAGTGCGCCGGGACAGAAAGCTTTCTTT	CSAPGQKAFF
NA	TRBV5-1	NA	TRBJ2-7	TGCACCAGCAGCTTGACGAGCAGAGACGAGCAGTACTTC	CTSSLTSRDEQYF
NA	TRBV19	TRBD1	TRBJ1-1	TGTGCCAGTAGAGGACAGGGCTTGAACACTGAAGCTTTCTTT	CASRGQGLNTEAFF
NA	TRBV7-2	TRBD1	TRBJ1-1	TGTGCCAGCAGCTTACAGGGGGTTTGGACTGAAGCTTTCTTT	CASSLQGVWTEAFF
NA	TRBV9	TRBD2	TRBJ2-7	TGTGCCAGCAGCGTAGAGGATTGGGGGGGCTACGAGCAGTACTTC	CASSVEDWGGYEQYF
NA	TRBV5-8	TRBD2	TRBJ2-7	TGTGCCAGCAGCCTAGGGACTAGCGGGGGCACCTACGAGCAGTACTTC	CASSLGTSGGTYEQYF
NA	TRBV28	NA	TRBJ1-3	TGTGCCAGCAGGGACCGCTGGGGGGGGAGCTCTGGAAACACCATATATTTT	CASRDRWGGSSGNTIYF
NA	TRBV2	NA	TRBJ1-3	TGTGCCAGCAGTGAAATAGCAGGGTTTATAAGCTCTGGAAACACCATATATTTT	CASSEIAGFISSGNTIYF
NA	TRBV25-1	NA	TRBJ2-5	TGTGCCAGCAGTGACGGCGGGACGGGTGAGACCCAGTACTTC	CASSDGGTGETQYF
NA	TRBV4-1	TRBD2	TRBJ2-2	TGCGCCAGCAGCCATGCCCTCCCTAGCGGGAGTTCGGCCGGGGAGCTGTTTTTT	CASSHALPSGSSAGELFF
NA	TRBV7-2	TRBD2	TRBJ2-7	TGTGCCAGCAGCTTACTAGCGGGGACTTCCTACGAGCAGTACTTC	CASSLLAGTSYEQYF
NA	TRBV19	TRBD2	TRBJ2-7	TGTGCCAGTAGGGACGGGACTAGCGGAGATCTCCGCGAGCAGTACTTC	CASRDGTSGDLREQYF
NA	TRBV4-2	TRBD2	TRBJ2-1	TGTGCCAGCAGCCAAGCGGGACTATCCGGCAATGAGCAGTTCTTC	CASSQAGLSGNEQFF
NA	TRBV19	NA	TRBJ1-5	TGTGCCAGTAGTATCGAAACCTCCCAGCCCCAGCATTTT	CASSIETSQPQHF
once	TRBV5-1	NA	TRBJ2-3	TGCGCCAGCAGATCGGACCCCAAGGGACTTCCAGATACGCAGTATTTT	CASRSDPKGLPDTQYF
NA	TRBV2	TRBD1	TRBJ1-4	TGTGCCAGCAGGCGAAGAACCTACAGGGGCGGTAATGAAAAACTGTTTTTT	CASRRRTYRGGNEKLFF
NA	TRBV28	NA	TRBJ2-2	TGTGCCAGCAGTACACAGAAGGGAACCGGGGAGCTGTTTTTT	CASSTQKGTGELFF
NA	TRBV4-2	NA	TRBJ1-2	TGTGCCAGCAGCCAAAGGGGGGGGCTCCCTAACTATGGCTACACCTTC	CASSQRGGLPNYGYTF
NA	TRBV6-6	TRBD1	TRBJ1-1	TGTGCCAGCAGTTACCTTGGACAGGGGATGGGGGCTTTCTTT	CASSYLGQGMGAFF
NA	TRBV5-1	NA	TRBJ2-4	TGCGCCAGCAGCTTGACCGCAGCCTTAGCCAAAAACATTCAGTACTTC	CASSLTAALAKNIQYF
NA	TRBV28	NA	TRBJ2-7	TGTGCCAGCCGACCAACCACCTACGAGCAGTACTTC	CASRPTTYEQYF
NA	TRBV30	NA	TRBJ2-3	TGTGCCTGGAGTACTTCCTCAGATACGCAGTATTTT	CAWSTSSDTQYF
once	TRBV4-2	TRBD2	TRBJ2-7	TGTGCCAGCAGCCGGGACTACGCCTACGAGCAGTACTTC	CASSRDYAYEQYF
NA	TRBV6-5	NA	TRBJ2-7	TGTGCCAGCAGCCTCGTTCGATGGGGTGGTGAGCAGTACTTC	CASSLVRWGGEQYF
NA	TRBV6-5	TRBD2	TRBJ2-7	TGTGCCAGCAGTTACTCGAGGTCCGGGGGGGACGAGCAGTACTTC	CASSYSRSGGDEQYF
NA	TRBV5-1	NA	TRBJ2-5	TGCGCCAGCAGCTTTGGTATACAAGAGACCCAGTACTTC	CASSFGIQETQYF
NA	TRBV5-1	NA	TRBJ1-5	TGCGCCAGCAGTTGTCGCGCAGGGCGGAGCAATCAGCCCCAGCATTTT	CASSCRAGRSNQPQHF
once	TRBV15	TRBD1	TRBJ2-5	TGTGCCACCAGCAGAGAGGGGCGGACAGGGGGCCAAGAGACCCAGTACTTC	CATSREGRTGGQETQYF
NA	TRBV6-6	NA	TRBJ1-1	TGTGCCAGCAGGGTATCAGGGGAAAACACTGAAGCTTTCTTT	CASRVSGENTEAFF
NA	TRBV7-9	NA	TRBJ1-1	TGTGCCAGCAGCTACCTCAGGGCCCACACTGAAGCTTTCTTT	CASSYLRAHTEAFF
NA	TRBV5-1	NA	TRBJ2-7	TGCGCCAGCAGCTTGGCCGTTGAGGCAGGGGATTACGAGCAGTACTTC	CASSLAVEAGDYEQYF
NA	TRBV28	NA	TRBJ1-2	TGTGCCAGCAGTTTATGGGGGGACTATGGCTACACCTTC	CASSLWGDYGYTF
once	TRBV28	NA	TRBJ1-5	TGTGCCAGCAGTTCTGGACAGCTTTTCCTTAAGCCCCAGCATTTT	CASSSGQLFLKPQHF
NA	TRBV6-5	NA	TRBJ2-2	TGTGCCAGCAGGACAGTTTACACCGGGGAGCTGTTTTTT	CASRTVYTGELFF
NA	TRBV18	NA	TRBJ1-2	TGTGCCAGCGGGCCGGAACGGAGGGGTGGCTACACCTTC	CASGPERRGGYTF
NA	TRBV14	NA	TRBJ2-3	TGTGCCAGCAGCCAAGCATACGGGATCACAGATACGCAGTATTTT	CASSQAYGITDTQYF
NA	TRBV6-5	NA	TRBJ2-7	TGTGCCAGCAGTCGGTCAGGCGAGCAGTACTTC	CASSRSGEQYF
NA	TRBV25-1	TRBD2	TRBJ2-2	TGTGCCAGCAGTGAATTAGGTCGGGGGGCGAACACCGGGGAGCTGTTTTTT	CASSELGRGANTGELFF